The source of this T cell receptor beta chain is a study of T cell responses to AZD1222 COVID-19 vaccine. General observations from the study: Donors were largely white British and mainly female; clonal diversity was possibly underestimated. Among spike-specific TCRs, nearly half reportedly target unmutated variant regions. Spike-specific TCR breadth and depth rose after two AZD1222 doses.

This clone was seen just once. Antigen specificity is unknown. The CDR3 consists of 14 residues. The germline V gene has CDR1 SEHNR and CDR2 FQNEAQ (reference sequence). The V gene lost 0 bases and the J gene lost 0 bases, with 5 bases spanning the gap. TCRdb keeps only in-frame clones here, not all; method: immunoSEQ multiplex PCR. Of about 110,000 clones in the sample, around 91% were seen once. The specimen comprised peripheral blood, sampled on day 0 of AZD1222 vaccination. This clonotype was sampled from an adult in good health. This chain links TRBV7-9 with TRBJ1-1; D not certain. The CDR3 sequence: CASSLAVMNTEAFF. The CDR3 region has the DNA TGTGCCAGCAGCTTAGCGGTCATGAACACTGAAGCTTTCTTT.